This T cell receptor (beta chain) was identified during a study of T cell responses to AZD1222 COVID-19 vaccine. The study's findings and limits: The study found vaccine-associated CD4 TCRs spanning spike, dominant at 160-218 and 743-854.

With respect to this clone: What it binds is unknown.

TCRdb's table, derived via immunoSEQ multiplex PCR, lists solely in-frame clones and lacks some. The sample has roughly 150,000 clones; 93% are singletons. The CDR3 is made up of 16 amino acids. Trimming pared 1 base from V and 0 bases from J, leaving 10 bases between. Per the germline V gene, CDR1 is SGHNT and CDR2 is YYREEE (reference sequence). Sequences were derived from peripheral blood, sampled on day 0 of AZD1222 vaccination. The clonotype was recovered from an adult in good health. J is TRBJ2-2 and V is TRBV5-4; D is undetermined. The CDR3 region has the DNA TGTGCCAGCAGCTTGAAACAGAAAGCGAACACCGGGGAGCTGTTTTTT. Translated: CASSLKQKANTGELFF.